This is a list of T cell receptor beta chains from one sample in a study of T cell responses to AZD1222 COVID-19 vaccine. Some clones are missing from TCRdb's copy, which holds only in-frame ones; the method was immunoSEQ multiplex PCR. The table has approximately 60,000 clones, roughly 70% seen once; the top ten hold about 14%. The sequences come from peripheral blood, collected on day 0 of AZD1222 vaccination. These receptors all come from an adult in good health. CDR3s include the opening cysteine and the closing phenylalanine or tryptophan. Fields, in order: D gene, clone size, V gene, J gene, CDR3 protein, CDR3 DNA. The D gene is left open where the match is weak. Size values are once, few and many counts, or a class for expanded clones, and some rows have none.

d_gene: NA
abundance: NA
v_gene: TRBV6-2/TRBV6-3
j_gene: TRBJ1-5
CDR3aa: CASSRGVRNQPQHF
CDR3nt: TGTGCCAGCAGCCGCGGGGTGCGCAATCAGCCCCAGCATTTT

d_gene: NA
abundance: NA
v_gene: TRBV11-2
j_gene: TRBJ1-2
CDR3aa: CASSSSGADGYTF
CDR3nt: TGTGCCAGCAGCTCTTCGGGGGCCGACGGCTACACCTTC

d_gene: NA
abundance: NA
v_gene: TRBV7-9
j_gene: TRBJ1-2
CDR3aa: CASRERTKYGYTF
CDR3nt: TGTGCCAGCAGGGAACGGACGAAATACGGCTACACCTTC

d_gene: TRBD1
abundance: NA
v_gene: TRBV27
j_gene: TRBJ1-1
CDR3aa: CASRARDRDPEAFF
CDR3nt: TGTGCCAGCAGGGCCCGGGACAGGGATCCTGAAGCTTTCTTT

d_gene: NA
abundance: NA
v_gene: TRBV7-2
j_gene: TRBJ1-2
CDR3aa: CASSLPGANGYTF
CDR3nt: TGTGCCAGCAGCTTGCCGGGGGCGAATGGCTACACCTTC

d_gene: NA
abundance: NA
v_gene: TRBV27
j_gene: TRBJ2-4
CDR3aa: CASSPFTGPANIQYF
CDR3nt: TGTGCCAGCAGTCCTTTTACAGGGCCGGCAAACATTCAGTACTTC

d_gene: NA
abundance: NA
v_gene: TRBV15
j_gene: TRBJ1-2
CDR3aa: CATSYQQGSGYTF
CDR3nt: TGTGCCACCAGCTATCAGCAGGGGTCGGGCTACACCTTC

d_gene: NA
abundance: NA
v_gene: TRBV7-2
j_gene: TRBJ1-2
CDR3aa: CASSYTLSGAGGYTF
CDR3nt: TGTGCCAGCAGCTACACACTTTCAGGGGCGGGTGGCTACACCTTC

d_gene: NA
abundance: NA
v_gene: TRBV11-3
j_gene: TRBJ2-6
CDR3aa: CASSSGANVLTF
CDR3nt: TGTGCCAGCAGCTCTGGGGCCAACGTCCTGACTTTC

d_gene: NA
abundance: once
v_gene: TRBV9
j_gene: TRBJ2-3
CDR3aa: CASSVTQGGISTQYF
CDR3nt: TGTGCCAGCAGCGTCACTCAGGGGGGCATTTCGACGCAGTATTTT

d_gene: NA
abundance: NA
v_gene: TRBV7-2
j_gene: TRBJ1-5
CDR3aa: CASSMQSNQPQHF
CDR3nt: TGTGCCAGCAGCATGCAGAGCAATCAGCCCCAGCATTTT

d_gene: NA
abundance: once
v_gene: TRBV7-2
j_gene: TRBJ2-2
CDR3aa: CASSLAVILNTGELFF
CDR3nt: TGTGCCAGCAGCTTAGCCGTAATCCTGAACACCGGGGAGCTGTTTTTT

d_gene: NA
abundance: few
v_gene: TRBV30
j_gene: TRBJ1-5
CDR3aa: CAWSVGAGNQPQHF
CDR3nt: TGTGCCTGGAGTGTAGGGGCGGGCAATCAGCCCCAGCATTTT

d_gene: NA
abundance: few
v_gene: TRBV3-1/TRBV3-2
j_gene: TRBJ1-6
CDR3aa: CASSPSPGANSPLHF
CDR3nt: TGTGCCAGCAGCCCCAGCCCGGGTGCCAATTCACCCCTCCACTTT

d_gene: TRBD2
abundance: few
v_gene: TRBV4-1
j_gene: TRBJ2-5
CDR3aa: CASSQEGTSGGAQTQYF
CDR3nt: TGCGCCAGCAGCCAAGAGGGTACTAGCGGGGGGGCGCAGACCCAGTACTTC

d_gene: NA
abundance: NA
v_gene: TRBV18
j_gene: TRBJ1-5
CDR3aa: CASSPEGGVGQPQHF
CDR3nt: TGTGCCAGCTCACCAGAGGGGGGCGTGGGACAGCCCCAGCATTTT

d_gene: TRBD1
abundance: NA
v_gene: TRBV7-9
j_gene: TRBJ1-1
CDR3aa: CASSFDRGSEAFF
CDR3nt: TGTGCCAGCAGCTTTGACAGGGGGTCGGAAGCTTTCTTT

d_gene: NA
abundance: NA
v_gene: TRBV2
j_gene: TRBJ2-5
CDR3aa: CASLKSRSQETQYF
CDR3nt: TGTGCCAGCTTGAAAAGCAGATCCCAAGAGACCCAGTACTTC

d_gene: NA
abundance: NA
v_gene: TRBV5-4
j_gene: TRBJ2-5
CDR3aa: CASSLVGRETQYF
CDR3nt: TGTGCCAGCAGCTTAGTAGGTAGGGAGACCCAGTACTTC

d_gene: NA
abundance: NA
v_gene: TRBV2
j_gene: TRBJ2-7
CDR3aa: CASSEGLHSIYEQYF
CDR3nt: TGTGCCAGCAGTGAAGGTTTGCACAGCATCTACGAGCAGTACTTC

d_gene: TRBD2
abundance: NA
v_gene: TRBV7-8
j_gene: TRBJ2-7
CDR3aa: CASSPLGGGNYEQYF
CDR3nt: TGTGCCAGCAGCCCCCTCGGGGGGGGAAACTACGAGCAGTACTTC

d_gene: NA
abundance: NA
v_gene: TRBV18
j_gene: TRBJ2-5
CDR3aa: CASSLQETQYF
CDR3nt: TGTGCCAGCTCACTACAAGAGACCCAGTACTTC

d_gene: NA
abundance: NA
v_gene: TRBV2
j_gene: TRBJ2-1
CDR3aa: CASSVPGAPYNEQFF
CDR3nt: TGTGCCAGCAGTGTCCCGGGGGCCCCCTACAATGAGCAGTTCTTC

d_gene: NA
abundance: NA
v_gene: TRBV5-4
j_gene: TRBJ1-2
CDR3aa: CASSLGGANYGYTF
CDR3nt: TGTGCCAGCAGCTTGGGGGGAGCGAACTATGGCTACACCTTC

d_gene: TRBD1
abundance: many
v_gene: TRBV7-9
j_gene: TRBJ1-2
CDR3aa: CASSFSGGADGYTF
CDR3nt: TGTGCCAGCAGCTTTTCAGGGGGCGCGGACGGCTACACCTTC

d_gene: TRBD2
abundance: NA
v_gene: TRBV3-1/TRBV3-2
j_gene: TRBJ2-7
CDR3aa: CASKESGKEQYF
CDR3nt: TGTGCCAGCAAAGAAAGCGGGAAAGAGCAGTACTTC

d_gene: NA
abundance: NA
v_gene: TRBV19
j_gene: TRBJ1-1
CDR3aa: CASSIDNRVLNTEAFF
CDR3nt: TGTGCCAGTAGTATAGACAACAGGGTTCTAAACACTGAAGCTTTCTTT

d_gene: NA
abundance: NA
v_gene: TRBV4-1
j_gene: TRBJ1-2
CDR3aa: CASSPDRNYGYTF
CDR3nt: TGCGCCAGCAGCCCGGACAGAAACTATGGCTACACCTTC

d_gene: TRBD2
abundance: NA
v_gene: TRBV7-2
j_gene: TRBJ2-7
CDR3aa: CASTSRGARREQYF
CDR3nt: TGTGCCAGCACGTCGCGGGGGGCCCGGAGAGAGCAGTACTTC

d_gene: TRBD2
abundance: NA
v_gene: TRBV27
j_gene: TRBJ2-3
CDR3aa: CASSPLRGVGTDTQYF
CDR3nt: TGTGCCAGCAGTCCCCTCCGGGGGGTGGGGACAGATACGCAGTATTTT

d_gene: TRBD2
abundance: once
v_gene: TRBV2
j_gene: TRBJ2-2
CDR3aa: CASKRGDTGELFF
CDR3nt: TGTGCCAGCAAGCGGGGGGATACCGGGGAGCTGTTTTTT

d_gene: NA
abundance: NA
v_gene: TRBV6-5
j_gene: TRBJ2-2
CDR3aa: CASRGADTGELFF
CDR3nt: TGTGCCAGCCGCGGGGCGGACACCGGGGAGCTGTTTTTT

d_gene: NA
abundance: few
v_gene: TRBV3-1/TRBV3-2
j_gene: TRBJ1-1
CDR3aa: CASSQGGAGTEAFF
CDR3nt: TGTGCCAGCAGCCAAGGAGGGGCGGGCACTGAAGCTTTCTTT

d_gene: NA
abundance: NA
v_gene: TRBV28
j_gene: TRBJ1-5
CDR3aa: CASRTRGFYPQHF
CDR3nt: TGTGCCAGCAGGACGCGTGGGTTCTATCCCCAGCATTTT

d_gene: NA
abundance: NA
v_gene: TRBV28
j_gene: TRBJ1-3
CDR3aa: CASSGAGNTIYF
CDR3nt: TGTGCCAGCAGTGGCGCTGGAAACACCATATATTTT

d_gene: TRBD1
abundance: NA
v_gene: TRBV10-2
j_gene: TRBJ2-1
CDR3aa: CASSEGTGQGAKVF
CDR3nt: TGCGCCAGCAGTGAAGGTACGGGACAGGGGGCAAAGGTCTTC

d_gene: NA
abundance: NA
v_gene: TRBV19
j_gene: TRBJ1-2
CDR3aa: CASSIVEAGGDYGYTF
CDR3nt: TGTGCCAGTAGTATTGTAGAGGCTGGGGGCGACTATGGCTACACCTTC

d_gene: NA
abundance: NA
v_gene: TRBV20-1
j_gene: TRBJ1-2
CDR3aa: CSAYSNGYTF
CDR3nt: TGCAGTGCGTATTCCAATGGCTACACCTTC